This T cell receptor beta chain was identified during a study of cytomegalovirus exposure and HLA in healthy donors. Study information: In a previous analysis, around 120 million unique TCR beta sequences were found from 150 million to 200 million T cells. Early released data comprised some 85 million unique TCRs from HLA-typed donors. Study outcomes and limitations: Common viral pathogens were later found to be apparently linked to several of the most significant clusters. For presence/absence analyses, sequencing depth was assumed to be roughly uniform across donors.

The PCR had 60 Vbeta and 13 Jbeta primers. TCRdb's table, derived via immunoSEQ multiplex PCR, lists solely in-frame clones and lacks some. This sample has about 200,000 clones; roughly 80% occur once, and the top ten carry 1.5% to 2%. On this clone: Its target is unknown.

Germline loops: CDR1 SNHLY, CDR2 FYNNEI. The CDR3 loop spans 21 amino acids. V lost 2 bases to trimming and J lost 1 base; unmatched junction nucleotides: 12. Sequencing was done on a sample of PBMCs. V is TRBV2 and J is TRBJ2-6, with TRBD2 identical over 12 bases. The sequence derives from a young woman in good health and CMV-seronegative. CDR3 sequence reads: CASSEMGASGRALSGANVLTF. CDR3 DNA sequence: TGTGCCAGCAGTGAAATGGGTGCTAGCGGGAGGGCCTTATCTGGGGCCAACGTCCTGACTTTC.